This T cell receptor (beta chain) was sequenced for a study of vaccination effects on CD4 cells after COVID-19 (dated by TCRdb to between 2020 and 2023). About the full investigation: Each participant got two doses of an mRNA SARS-CoV-2 vaccine, either BNT162b2 or mRNA-1273. SARS-CoV-2 spike-specific CD4+ TCR repertoires from before and after mRNA vaccination were compared in COVID-19 convalescent patients and in infection-naive vaccine recipients. A total of 10 COVID-19 convalescent patients and several SARS-CoV-2-naive healthy vaccine recipients were included in the full study. Cultures from other donors in the study were sequenced using the Oncomine TCR Beta short-read assay on an Illumina iSeq 100.

The paper's findings and limits, for the study overall: Only a small number of convalescent patients were included, and no early post-infection timepoints were available, which limited the study. Clones induced by infection and clones induced by vaccination both contracted markedly at late timepoints after vaccination, which fits with T cell responses waning over time. Among healthy vaccine recipients, nearly all vaccine-induced clones were SARS-CoV-2 mono-reactive, and only 1 of 255 was cross-reactive with common cold coronaviruses.

In regard to this clone: Its recognized antigen is unknown. Nothing much larger sits one base from this clone, and base qualities are not available.

CDR1 and CDR2 were assigned from the germline V gene as SNHLY and FYNNEI. The CDR3, cysteine through phenylalanine, is 15 amino acids long. The DNA shown is the 45-base CDR3, in frame from base 1. To identify antigen-specific CD4+ T cell clonotypes by their expansion, the ViraFEST assay first stimulated PBMC with viral peptide pools and then applied TCR sequencing. After about 10 days of culture, CD4+ T cells were isolated with the EasySep CD4+ T cell isolation kit. Healthy vaccine recipients had no prior SARS-CoV-2 infection, confirmed by negative nucleocapsid antibodies before and after vaccination. Over 1.5 million PBMC per well were cultured with approximately 10 ug/ml peptides in IMDM containing 5% human AB serum, approximately 9.1 IU/ml IL-2 and gentamicin. Half of the culture medium was replaced with fresh IL-2-containing medium on days 3 and 7. Unless noted otherwise, every peptide stimulation condition was grown in triplicate wells. PBMC were separated from whole blood using Ficoll-Paque Plus gradient centrifugation and were then either cryopreserved at -140C or used fresh. The overlapping peptide pools covered the spike proteins of SARS-CoV-2 as well as those of the common cold coronaviruses HCoV-NL63, HCoV-OC43 and HCoV-229E. The QIAamp micro DNA kit was used to extract genomic DNA from the cultured CD4+ T cells.

Libraries were constructed by the immunoSEQ multiplex PCR assay. DNA from the cultured and isolated CD4+ T cells underwent TCR beta CDR3 sequencing. Per the authors' processing: Non-productive TCR sequences were discarded, and reads were trimmed to the CDR3 region, with only CDR3s of 7 or more amino acids retained. The MANAFEST web app was used to identify antigen-specific clonotypes by comparing expansion in peptide wells with expansion in reference cultures. For clones to be considered positive, expansion at FDR<0.05 versus reference and all other wells, an odds ratio above 5, and a frequency above 0.1% in two replicate wells were required. A clonotype was defined as cross-reactive if the clonotype was significantly expanded both in SARS-CoV-2 spike wells and in at least one common cold coronavirus spike condition. CDR3 similarity was assessed by Levenshtein distance with the stringdist R package, and unrooted trees were built with ape in R 3.6.1. Sourced from immuneACCESS, this table was stored by TCRdb with only in-frame sequences that have V and J called. A share of the clones is absent; for the studies checked, an unresolved V gene accounts for under half, and the remainder has no known explanation. V, J and clone size are those of that table, while D and trimming were read from the DNA. The table for this sample lists about 61,000 clones; roughly 76% of them were counted only once. In total, the top ten clones hold over 2% of the sample.

This specimen consisted of CD4+ T cells from PBMCs cultured with HCoV-229E spike peptides, obtained before COVID-19 vaccination. In the paper's terms, the cell subset or site label means: HCoV-229E spike overlapping peptide pool stimulation. The sequence was obtained from a human donor who received a COVID-19 vaccine. The receptor chain draws on TRBV2 and TRBJ1-2; possibly the D gene is TRBD1, per 5 matching bases. The CDR3 region: CSAGGLNPLGYGYTF. Read as DNA, the sequence is TGTTCCGCGGGGGGACTCAACCCTCTAGGGTATGGCTACACCTTC.